The 18 T cell receptor beta chains presented below share a single source sample, sequenced in a study of T-cell memory formation after mild COVID-19. TCRdb ran MiXCR on the 5' RACE reads and lists one entry per CDR3 protein. The sample lists 200,000 to 300,000 distinct CDR3 sequences; 15% to 20% were seen once. The specimen sequenced was PBMCs or a T cell subset sorted from them (not recorded which). The receptors derive from a man aged 18 to 35 who had mild COVID-19 (a few samples of this study predate the infection). Cell type and time point are not known.

This clonotype turned up a few times. This chain uses TRBV7-9 with TRBJ1-2, with a tentative D call TRBD1 (5 bases). Germline CDR1 reads SEHNR; CDR2 reads FQNEAQ (reference sequence). The V end lost 7 bases, the J end lost 10 bases, and 22 bases lay between the germline ends. The CDR3 is made up of 14 amino acids. The CDR3 nucleotides read TGTGCCAGCACCGAGGAGTGGGGACCTAGTGACTACACCTTC. Its protein product is CASTEEWGPSDYTF.

This clonotype was observed at least ten times. This chain connects TRBV7-9 to TRBJ2-5; D is unclear. Germline V gene sequence: CDR1 SEHNR, CDR2 FQNEAQ (reference sequence). This CDR3 is 12 amino acids long. Trimming removed 3 bases at V and 5 bases at J, with 7 bases between. The CDR3 sequence is CASSLSLETQYF. The DNA for the CDR3 is TGTGCCAGCAGCTTGTCTTTGGAGACCCAGTACTTC.

The sample holds many counts of this clonotype. The chain joins TRBV5-1 to TRBJ2-7; TRBD2 matches 7 bases. Germline CDR1 is SGHRS and CDR2 is YFSETQ. V was pared by 4 bases and J by 7 bases, with 5 bases of the junction left unmatched. The CDR3 sequence is 12 residues long. The chain's CDR3 is CASSPLGGEQYF. For the CDR3, the DNA is TGCGCCAGCAGCCCCCTGGGGGGGGAGCAGTACTTC.

V and J are TRBV4-3 and TRBJ2-3; D tentatively fits TRBD1 or TRBD2 (5 bases each). The length of the CDR3 is 15 residues. CDR1 is LGHNA and CDR2 is YSLEER in the germline V gene. Trimming shortened V by 3 bases and J by 4 bases, and 14 bases separated the two germline ends. This chain's CDR3 is CASSHGARDADTQYF. CDR3 nucleotides: TGCGCCAGCAGCCACGGGGCCAGGGACGCAGATACGCAGTATTTT.

This chain joins TRBV20-1 and TRBJ2-5; the D gene is possibly TRBD2 (6 bases). The CDR3 is 14 residues long. Germline V gene data show CDR1 as DFQATT and CDR2 as SNEGSKA (reference sequence). Trimming removed 0 bases from V and 4 bases from J, with 12 bases in between. For the CDR3, the DNA is TGCAGTGCTAGAGACCTGGCGGGACGAGAGACCCAGTACTTC. Its protein is CSARDLAGRETQYF.

In its sample, this clonotype was seen many times. This chain links TRBV6-5 with TRBJ2-6; possible D gene TRBD2, 6 bases. CDR1 and CDR2 from the germline V gene are MNHEY and SVGAGI. The V end was cut by 8 bases, the J end by 0 bases, with 14 bases between. The CDR3 length is 16 residues. The CDR3 DNA reads TGTGCCAGCCATACCGGCGGGGTCTCTGGGGCCAACGTCCTGACTTTC. Translating gives CASHTGGVSGANVLTF.

V usage is TRBV25-1 and J usage is TRBJ2-5; 15 bases map to TRBD2. With 7 bases clipped from V and 9 bases from J, the junction kept 9 bases outside the gene matches. CDR3 length equals 15 residues. Germline-derived CDR1 and CDR2 are MGHDK and SYGVNS. The CDR3 nucleotides read TGTGCCAGCACAACGGGACTAGCGGGGGGAATGGCCCAGTACTTC. Its translation is CASTTGLAGGMAQYF.

The V call is TRBV4-1, the J call TRBJ1-2; possibly TRBD1 for D (5 bases). In germline, CDR1 is MGHRA, CDR2 YSYEKL. This CDR3 region has 15 residues. Trimming cost V 4 bases and J 4 bases, with 16 bases left between them. CDR3 in DNA: TGCGCCAGCAGCCTACCCGACAGACTCGCCTATGGCTACACCTTC. This encodes CASSLPDRLAYGYTF.

The chain is built from TRBV10-2 and TRBJ1-6; D ambiguous. The CDR3 has 12 amino acids. Germline lookup yields CDR1 WSHSY and CDR2 SAAADI. Trimming stripped 2 bases from V and 9 bases from J, with 5 bases between. For the CDR3, the DNA is TGCGCCAGCAGTGAGGGCGGTTCACCCCTCCACTTT. The encoded protein is CASSEGGSPLHF.

This clonotype was found a few times. The chain recombines TRBV7-3 with TRBJ2-1, with 8 bases identical to TRBD1. Germline CDR1 and CDR2: SGHTA and FQGTGA. The V and J ends lost 1 base and 4 bases, in that order; junction bases with no gene match: 6. The CDR3 covers 16 residues. The CDR3 DNA is TGTGCCAGCAGCTTAAGGGGACAGGCAGCTTACAATGAGCAGTTCTTC. Translating gives CASSLRGQAAYNEQFF.

The genes are TRBV2 and TRBJ1-5; 7 bases fit TRBD1. With 1 base clipped from V and 7 bases from J, the junction kept 7 bases outside the gene matches. This CDR3 is 15 amino acids long. Germline CDR1 SNHLY, CDR2 FYNNEI. CDR3: CASSEVSGGDQPQHF. CDR3 bases: TGTGCCAGCAGTGAAGTTTCAGGGGGAGACCAGCCCCAGCATTTT.

The chain uses TRBV5-1 and TRBJ2-5; D perhaps matches TRBD1 (5 bases). The length of the CDR3 is 14 residues. Germline lookup yields CDR1 SGHRS and CDR2 YFSETQ. V lost 4 bases and J lost 2, with 12 bases in between. The CDR3 here is CASSPVGDQETQYF. CDR3 nucleotide sequence: TGCGCCAGCAGCCCAGTAGGGGATCAAGAGACCCAGTACTTC.

The chain links TRBV10-3 to TRBJ1-5, with D hard to call. The CDR3 is made up of 13 amino acids. V shed 10 bases and J shed 7 bases, with 17 bases lying between them. CDR1 is ENHRY and CDR2 is SYGVKD in the germline V gene. CDR3 sequence (DNA): TGTGCCACCCAAAGCGGGGAAGGACAGCCCCAGCATTTT. The encoded protein is CATQSGEGQPQHF.

J is TRBJ2-1 and V is TRBV11-2; 8 nucleotides match TRBD2. With V trimmed by 0 bases and J by 9 bases, 4 bases remained unmatched. Germline CDR1 reads SGHAT; CDR2 reads FQNNGV. The CDR3 is made up of 14 amino acids. CDR3 region: CASSLEVLAGEQFF. Here the CDR3 DNA reads TGTGCCAGCAGCTTAGAAGTCCTAGCGGGTGAGCAGTTCTTC.

This chain connects TRBV7-9 to TRBJ1-2; D gene ambiguous. There are 12 residues in the CDR3. V was cut by 5 bases and J by 4 bases, with 8 bases left in between. CDR1 is SEHNR, CDR2 FQNEAQ, per germline (reference sequence). The CDR3 nucleotides are TGTGCCAGCAGCCCTAGGTTCTATGGCTACACCTTC. It is translated as CASSPRFYGYTF.

With respect to this clonotype: The junction and the germline gene differ at one end; a read error may be behind it. V usage is TRBV5-5 and J usage is TRBJ1-4, with D uncertain. The length of the CDR3 is 14 residues. From germline, CDR1 is SGHKS and CDR2 YYEKEE (reference sequence). The CDR3 is CASSLQTTNEKMFF. The CDR3 coding sequence is TGTGCCAGCAGCTTACAGACAACTAATGAAAAAATGTTTTTT.

This chain connects TRBV5-1 to TRBJ2-3; 7 nucleotides align to TRBD1. CDR1 SGHRS and CDR2 YFSETQ come from the germline V gene. The CDR3 runs 16 residues. After removal of 4 bases from V and 1 base from J, the junction contained 9 bases not matched to a gene. The CDR3 sequence is CASSEGQLMGTDTQYF. The CDR3 region has the DNA TGCGCCAGCAGCGAGGGACAGCTCATGGGCACAGATACGCAGTATTTT.

The table lists this clonotype with many counts. V usage is TRBV5-1 and J usage is TRBJ2-3; 7 nucleotides agree with TRBD2. Germline CDR1 is SGHRS and CDR2 is YFSETQ. The CDR3 is 16 residues long. V dropped 1 base and J dropped 2; count of bases not matched to a gene: 7. In nucleotides, the CDR3 is TGCGCCAGCAGCTTGAGGGATAGCGGGTCCACAGATACGCAGTATTTT. Translated: CASSLRDSGSTDTQYF.